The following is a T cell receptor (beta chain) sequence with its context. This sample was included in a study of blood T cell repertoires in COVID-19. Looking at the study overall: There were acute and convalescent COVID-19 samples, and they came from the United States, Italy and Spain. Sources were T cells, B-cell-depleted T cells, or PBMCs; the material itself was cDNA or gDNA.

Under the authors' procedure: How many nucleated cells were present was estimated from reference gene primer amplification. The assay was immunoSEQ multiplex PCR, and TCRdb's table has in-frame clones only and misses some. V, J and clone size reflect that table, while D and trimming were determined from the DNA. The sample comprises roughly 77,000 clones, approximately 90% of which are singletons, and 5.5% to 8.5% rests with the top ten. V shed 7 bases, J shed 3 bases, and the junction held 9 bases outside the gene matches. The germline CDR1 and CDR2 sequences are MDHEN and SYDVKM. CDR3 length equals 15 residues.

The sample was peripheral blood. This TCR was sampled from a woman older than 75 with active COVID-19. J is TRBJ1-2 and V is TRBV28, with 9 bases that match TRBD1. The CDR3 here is CASNPRDRAYYGYTF. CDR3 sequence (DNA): TGTGCCAGCAATCCTCGGGACAGGGCTTACTATGGCTACACCTTC.